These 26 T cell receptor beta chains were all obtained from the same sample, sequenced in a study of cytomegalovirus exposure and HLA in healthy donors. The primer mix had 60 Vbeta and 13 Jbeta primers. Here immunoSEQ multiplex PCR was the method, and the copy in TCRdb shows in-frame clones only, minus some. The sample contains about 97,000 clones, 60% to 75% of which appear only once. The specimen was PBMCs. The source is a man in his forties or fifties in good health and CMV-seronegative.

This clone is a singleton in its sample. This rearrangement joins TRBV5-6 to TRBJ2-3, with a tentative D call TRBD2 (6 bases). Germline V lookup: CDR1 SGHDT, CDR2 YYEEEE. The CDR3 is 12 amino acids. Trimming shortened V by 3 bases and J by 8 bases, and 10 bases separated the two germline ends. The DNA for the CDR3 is TGTGCCAGCAGCTCGGAGGAGGGTACGCAGTATTTT. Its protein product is CASSSEEGTQYF.

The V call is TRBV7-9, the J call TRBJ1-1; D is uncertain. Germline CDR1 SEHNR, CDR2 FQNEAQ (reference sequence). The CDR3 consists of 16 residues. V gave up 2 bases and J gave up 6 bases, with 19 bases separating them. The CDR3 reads CASSLLISEWSAEAFF. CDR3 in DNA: TGTGCCAGCAGCTTATTAATTTCGGAGTGGTCCGCTGAAGCTTTCTTT.

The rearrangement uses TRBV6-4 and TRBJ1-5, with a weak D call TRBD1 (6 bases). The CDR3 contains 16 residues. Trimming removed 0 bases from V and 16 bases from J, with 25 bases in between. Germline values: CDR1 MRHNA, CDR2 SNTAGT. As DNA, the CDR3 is TGTGCCAGCAGTGACTCGAAGGAAGGAGGTAGTGGCAGGGGACATTTT. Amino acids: CASSDSKEGGSGRGHF.

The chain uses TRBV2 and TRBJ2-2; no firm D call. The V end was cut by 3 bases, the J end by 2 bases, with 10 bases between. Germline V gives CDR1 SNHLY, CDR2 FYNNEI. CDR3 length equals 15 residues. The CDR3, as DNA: TGTGCCAGCAGTGAGTGGGCAGTAAACACCGGGGAGCTGTTTTTT. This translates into CASSEWAVNTGELFF. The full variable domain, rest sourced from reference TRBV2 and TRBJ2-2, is EPEVTQTPSHQVTQMGQEVILRCVPISNHLYFYWYRQILGQKVEFLVSFYNNEISEKSEIFDDQFSVERPDGSNFTLKIRSTKLEDSAMYFCASSEWAVNTGELFFGEGSRLTVL.

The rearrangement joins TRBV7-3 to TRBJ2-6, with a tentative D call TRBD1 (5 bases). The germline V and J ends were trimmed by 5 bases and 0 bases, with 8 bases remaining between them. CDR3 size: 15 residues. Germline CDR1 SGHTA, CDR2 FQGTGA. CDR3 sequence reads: CASSRQSSGANVLTF. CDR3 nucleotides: TGTGCCAGCAGCCGACAGAGCTCTGGGGCCAACGTCCTGACTTTC.

The CDR3 loop reads CSVRDAHGGGGELFF. Here the CDR3 DNA reads TGCAGCGTCAGGGACGCCCACGGGGGGGGCGGGGAGCTGTTTTTT. The J gene is TRBJ2-2, the V gene TRBV29-1; 8 nucleotides agree with TRBD2. There are 15 residues in the CDR3. With V trimmed by 6 bases and J by 7 bases, 13 bases remained unmatched. Germline CDR1 SQVTM, CDR2 ANQGSEA.

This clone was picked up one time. CDR3 region: CASILTGQGPIGGNSPLHF. CDR3 DNA: TGTGCCAGCATCCTTACGGGACAGGGACCTATAGGCGGTAATTCACCCCTCCACTTT. The V gene is TRBV28, the J gene TRBJ1-6, with 9 nucleotides matching TRBD1. This CDR3 region has 19 residues. With V trimmed by 7 bases and J by 6 bases, 19 bases remained unmatched. CDR1 MDHEN and CDR2 SYDVKM come from the germline V gene.

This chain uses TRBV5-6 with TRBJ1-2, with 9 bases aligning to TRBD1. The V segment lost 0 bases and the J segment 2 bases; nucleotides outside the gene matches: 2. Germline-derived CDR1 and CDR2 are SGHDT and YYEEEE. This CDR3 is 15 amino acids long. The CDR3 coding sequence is TGTGCCAGCAGCTTGGGGGACAGGGACAACTATGGCTACACCTTC. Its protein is CASSLGDRDNYGYTF.

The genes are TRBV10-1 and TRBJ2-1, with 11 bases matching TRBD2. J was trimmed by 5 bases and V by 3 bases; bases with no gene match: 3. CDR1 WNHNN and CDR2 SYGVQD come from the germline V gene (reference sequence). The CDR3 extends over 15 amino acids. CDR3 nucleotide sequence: TGCGCCAGCAGTGAACTAGCGGGGGCGAACAATGAGCAGTTCTTC. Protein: CASSELAGANNEQFF.

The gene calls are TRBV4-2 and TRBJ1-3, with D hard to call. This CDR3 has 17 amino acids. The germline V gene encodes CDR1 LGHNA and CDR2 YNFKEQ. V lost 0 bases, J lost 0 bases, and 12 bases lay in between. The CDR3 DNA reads TGTGCCAGCAGCCAAGAATCCCGGGGAGGCTCTGGAAACACCATATATTTT. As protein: CASSQESRGGSGNTIYF.

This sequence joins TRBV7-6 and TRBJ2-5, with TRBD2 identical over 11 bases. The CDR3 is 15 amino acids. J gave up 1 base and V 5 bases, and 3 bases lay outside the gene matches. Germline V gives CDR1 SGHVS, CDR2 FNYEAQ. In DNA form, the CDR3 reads TGTGCCAGCAGCATAGGGACTAGCGGCCAAGAGACCCAGTACTTC. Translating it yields CASSIGTSGQETQYF. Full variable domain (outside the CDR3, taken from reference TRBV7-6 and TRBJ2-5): GAGVSQSPRYKVTKRGQDVALRCDPISGHVSLYWYRQALGQGPEFLTYFNYEAQQDKSGLPNDRFSAERPEGSISTLTIQRTEQRDSAMYRCASSIGTSGQETQYFGPGTRLLVL.

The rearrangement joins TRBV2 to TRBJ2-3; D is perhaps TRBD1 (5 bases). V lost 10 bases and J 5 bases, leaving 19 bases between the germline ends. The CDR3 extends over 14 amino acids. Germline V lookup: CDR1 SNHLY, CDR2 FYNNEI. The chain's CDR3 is CATKGNRLKDTQYF. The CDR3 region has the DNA TGTGCCACCAAGGGGAATAGGTTGAAAGATACGCAGTATTTT.

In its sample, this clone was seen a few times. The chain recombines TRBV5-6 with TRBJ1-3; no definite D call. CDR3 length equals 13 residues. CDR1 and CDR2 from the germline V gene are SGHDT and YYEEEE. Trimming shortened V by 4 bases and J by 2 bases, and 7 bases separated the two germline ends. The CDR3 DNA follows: TGTGCCAGCAGCCGAGCTCCTGGAAACACCATATATTTT. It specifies CASSRAPGNTIYF.

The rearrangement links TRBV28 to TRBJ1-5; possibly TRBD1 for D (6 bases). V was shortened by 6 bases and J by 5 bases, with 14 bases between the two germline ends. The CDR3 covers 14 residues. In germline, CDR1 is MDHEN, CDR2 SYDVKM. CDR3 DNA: TGTGCCAGCAGCGTGGGACAAGGCGATCAGCCCCAGCATTTT. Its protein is CASSVGQGDQPQHF. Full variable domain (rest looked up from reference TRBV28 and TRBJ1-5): DVKVTQSSRYLVKRTGEKVFLECVQDMDHENMFWYRQDPGLGLRLIYFSYDVKMKEKGDIPEGYSVSREKKERFSLILESASTNQTSMYLCASSVGQGDQPQHFGDGTRLSIL.

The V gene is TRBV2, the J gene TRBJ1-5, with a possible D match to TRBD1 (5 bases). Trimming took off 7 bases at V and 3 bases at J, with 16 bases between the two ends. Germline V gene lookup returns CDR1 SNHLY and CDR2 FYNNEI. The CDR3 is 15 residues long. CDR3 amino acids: CASTAGGGANQPQHF. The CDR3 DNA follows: TGTGCCAGCACCGCCGGCGGTGGGGCCAATCAGCCCCAGCATTTT.

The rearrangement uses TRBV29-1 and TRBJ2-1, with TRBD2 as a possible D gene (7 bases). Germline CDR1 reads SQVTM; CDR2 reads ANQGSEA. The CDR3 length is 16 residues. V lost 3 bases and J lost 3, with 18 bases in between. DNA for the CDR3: TGCAGCGTTGATGACGAGGGAGGGGGGTACTACAATGAGCAGTTCTTC. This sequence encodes CSVDDEGGGYYNEQFF.

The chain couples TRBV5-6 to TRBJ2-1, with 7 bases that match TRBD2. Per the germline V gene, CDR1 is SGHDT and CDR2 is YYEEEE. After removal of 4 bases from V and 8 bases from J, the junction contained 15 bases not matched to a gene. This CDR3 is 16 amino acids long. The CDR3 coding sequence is TGTGCCAGCAGCCCCGCCGGGCGGGAGAGCCCCCATGAGCAGTTCTTC. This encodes CASSPAGRESPHEQFF.

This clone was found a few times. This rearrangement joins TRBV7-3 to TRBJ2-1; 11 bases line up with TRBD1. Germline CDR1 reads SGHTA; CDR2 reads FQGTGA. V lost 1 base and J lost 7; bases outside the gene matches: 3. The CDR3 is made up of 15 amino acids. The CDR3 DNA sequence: TGTGCCAGCAGCTTAAGCGGGACAGGGGGTAATGAGCAGTTCTTC. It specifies CASSLSGTGGNEQFF.

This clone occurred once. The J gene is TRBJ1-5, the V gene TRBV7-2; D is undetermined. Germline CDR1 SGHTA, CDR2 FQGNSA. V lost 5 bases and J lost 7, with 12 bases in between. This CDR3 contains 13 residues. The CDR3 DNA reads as TGTGCCAGCAGCCTTAAATCAGGCCAGCCCCAGCATTTT. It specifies CASSLKSGQPQHF. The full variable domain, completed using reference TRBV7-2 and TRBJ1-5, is GAGVSQSPSNKVTEKGKDVELRCDPISGHTALYWYRQSLGQGLEFLIYFQGNSAPDKSGLPSDRFSAERTGGSVSTLTIQRTQQEDSAVYLCASSLKSGQPQHFGDGTRLSIL.

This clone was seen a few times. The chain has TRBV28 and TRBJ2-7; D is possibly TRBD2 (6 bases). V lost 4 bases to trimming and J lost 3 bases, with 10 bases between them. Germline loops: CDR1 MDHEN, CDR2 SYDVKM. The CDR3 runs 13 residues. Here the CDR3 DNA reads TGTGCCAGCAGTTCGGGACTGAACTACGAGCAGTACTTC. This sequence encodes CASSSGLNYEQYF.

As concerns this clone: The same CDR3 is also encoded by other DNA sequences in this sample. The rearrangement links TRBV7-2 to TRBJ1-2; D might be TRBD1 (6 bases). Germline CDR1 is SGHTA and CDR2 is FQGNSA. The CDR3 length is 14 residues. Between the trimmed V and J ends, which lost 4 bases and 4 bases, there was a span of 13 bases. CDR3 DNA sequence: TGTGCCAGCAGCTCGGCGACAGGACTCTATGGCTACACCTTC. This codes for CASSSATGLYGYTF.

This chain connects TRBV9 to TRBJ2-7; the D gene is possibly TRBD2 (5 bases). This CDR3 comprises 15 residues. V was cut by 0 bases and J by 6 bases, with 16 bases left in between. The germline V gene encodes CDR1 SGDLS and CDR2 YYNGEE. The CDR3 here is CASSVEERNPGEQYF. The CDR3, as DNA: TGTGCCAGCAGCGTAGAAGAGCGGAATCCCGGCGAGCAGTACTTC.

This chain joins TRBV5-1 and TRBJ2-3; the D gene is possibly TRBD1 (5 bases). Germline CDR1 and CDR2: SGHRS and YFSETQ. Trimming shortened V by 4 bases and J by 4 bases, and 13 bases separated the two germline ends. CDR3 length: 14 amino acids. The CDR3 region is CASSKGWLADTQYF. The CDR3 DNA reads TGCGCCAGCAGCAAGGGGTGGTTGGCAGATACGCAGTATTTT.

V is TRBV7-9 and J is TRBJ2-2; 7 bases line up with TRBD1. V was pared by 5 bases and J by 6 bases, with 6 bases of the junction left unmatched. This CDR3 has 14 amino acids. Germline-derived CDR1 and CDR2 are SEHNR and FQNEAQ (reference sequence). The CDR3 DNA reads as TGTGCCAGCAGCAGACAGGGAATGGCCGGGGAGCTGTTTTTT. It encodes CASSRQGMAGELFF. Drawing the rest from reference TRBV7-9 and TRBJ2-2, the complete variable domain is DTGVSQNPRHKITKRGQNVTFRCDPISEHNRLYWYRQTLGQGPEFLTYFQNEAQLEKSRLLSDRFSAERPKGSFSTLEIQRTEQGDSAMYLCASSRQGMAGELFFGEGSRLTVL.

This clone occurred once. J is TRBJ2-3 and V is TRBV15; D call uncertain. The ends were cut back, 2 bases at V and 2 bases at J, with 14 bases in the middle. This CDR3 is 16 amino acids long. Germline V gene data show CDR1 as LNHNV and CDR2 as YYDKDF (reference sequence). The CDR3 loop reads CATSRMLVGDTDTQYF. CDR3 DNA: TGTGCCACCAGCAGAATGTTAGTCGGTGACACAGATACGCAGTATTTT.

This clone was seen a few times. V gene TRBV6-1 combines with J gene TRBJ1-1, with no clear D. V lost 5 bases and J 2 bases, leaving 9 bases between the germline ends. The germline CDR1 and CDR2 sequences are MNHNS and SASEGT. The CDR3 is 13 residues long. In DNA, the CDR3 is TGTGCCAGCAGTCATGCAGGAAACACTGAAGCTTTCTTT. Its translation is CASSHAGNTEAFF.